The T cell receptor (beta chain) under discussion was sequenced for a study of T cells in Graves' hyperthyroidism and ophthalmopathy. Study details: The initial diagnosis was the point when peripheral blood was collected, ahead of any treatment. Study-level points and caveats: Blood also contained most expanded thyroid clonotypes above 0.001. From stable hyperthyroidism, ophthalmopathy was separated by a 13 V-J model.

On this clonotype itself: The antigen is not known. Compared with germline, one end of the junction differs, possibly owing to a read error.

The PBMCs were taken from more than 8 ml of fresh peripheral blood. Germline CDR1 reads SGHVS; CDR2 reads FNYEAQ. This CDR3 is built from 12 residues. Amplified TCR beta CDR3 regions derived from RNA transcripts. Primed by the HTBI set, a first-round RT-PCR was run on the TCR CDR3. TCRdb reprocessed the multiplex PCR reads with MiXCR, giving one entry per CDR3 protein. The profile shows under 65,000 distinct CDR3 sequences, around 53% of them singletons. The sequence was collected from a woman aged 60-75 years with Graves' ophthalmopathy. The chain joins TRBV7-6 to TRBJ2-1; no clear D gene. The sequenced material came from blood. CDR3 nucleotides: TGTGCCATCAGCCCCCGCCCCCTACTACAGTTCTTT. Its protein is CAISPRPLLQFF.